This is a list of T cell receptor beta chains from one sample in a study of blood T cell repertoires in COVID-19. Generated by immunoSEQ multiplex PCR, the TCRdb table keeps only in-frame clones and is missing some. The data contain tens of thousands of clones, roughly 92% of them singletons. Source material: peripheral blood. These receptors all come from a woman between 55 and 75 years old with active COVID-19. The CDR3 runs from the conserved cysteine through the conserved F or W. A D gene is named only where the DNA matches it firmly. Clone size is stated in some rows and not others, as once, few, many or a class when expanded.

D gene	J gene	clone size	V gene	CDR3 protein	CDR3 DNA
TRBD1	TRBJ1-4	.	TRBV28	CASSSHTGGSEKLFF	TGTGCCAGCAGTTCCCATACAGGGGGCAGTGAAAAACTGTTTTTT
TRBD1	TRBJ2-7	.	TRBV2	CASSIGQGRVYEQYF	TGTGCCAGCAGTATCGGACAGGGCCGTGTTTACGAGCAGTACTTC
TRBD1	TRBJ1-2	.	TRBV9	CASSVDRGYGYTF	TGTGCCAGCAGCGTCGACAGGGGCTATGGCTACACCTTC
TRBD2	TRBJ2-2	.	TRBV5-1	CASSLGLADTGELFF	TGCGCCAGCAGCTTAGGACTAGCTGACACCGGGGAGCTGTTTTTT
TRBD1	TRBJ2-3	.	TRBV24-1	CATSDLKGQDTDTQYF	TGTGCCACCAGTGATTTGAAGGGACAGGACACAGATACGCAGTATTTT
TRBD1	TRBJ2-1	.	TRBV19	CASRREGQGYNEQFF	TGTGCCAGTAGAAGGGAGGGACAGGGCTACAATGAGCAGTTCTTC
.	TRBJ1-5	.	TRBV6-5	CASSLGNQPQHF	TGTGCCAGCAGTCTAGGTAATCAGCCCCAGCATTTT
TRBD1	TRBJ1-3	.	TRBV20-1	CSASGTGYRGNTIYF	TGCAGTGCTAGTGGGACAGGGTATCGTGGAAACACCATATATTTT
.	TRBJ1-6	.	TRBV6-2/TRBV6-3	CASSYAYRADNSPLHF	TGTGCCAGCAGTTACGCATACAGGGCGGATAATTCACCCCTCCACTTT
.	TRBJ2-7	.	TRBV4-1	CASSQGFQAVSYEQYF	TGCGCCAGCAGCCAAGGTTTCCAGGCAGTATCCTACGAGCAGTACTTC
.	TRBJ1-4	.	TRBV2	CASIPSLGEKLFF	TGTGCCAGCATTCCCAGTCTAGGTGAAAAACTGTTTTTT
.	TRBJ1-5	.	TRBV29-1	CSVATGNNQPQHF	TGCAGCGTAGCGACAGGAAACAATCAGCCCCAGCATTTT
.	TRBJ1-2	.	TRBV7-2	CASSLPGRGGYTF	TGTGCCAGCAGCTTACCGGGGAGAGGTGGCTACACCTTC
TRBD2	TRBJ2-1	once	TRBV7-9	CASSLGEGRISYNEQFF	TGTGCCAGCAGCTTAGGGGAGGGTAGAATCTCCTACAATGAGCAGTTCTTC
TRBD2	TRBJ2-5	.	TRBV3-1/TRBV3-2	CASSSRTSGGPETQYF	TGTGCCAGCAGCTCCCGGACTAGCGGGGGCCCTGAGACCCAGTACTTC
.	TRBJ2-7	.	TRBV28	CASTWTARDYEQYF	TGTGCCAGCACCTGGACAGCGAGAGACTACGAGCAGTACTTC
TRBD1	TRBJ1-6	.	TRBV27	CASSLSPTGGNSPLHF	TGTGCCAGCAGTTTATCCCCGACAGGGGGAAATTCACCCCTCCACTTT
TRBD1	TRBJ2-7	few	TRBV6-5	CASSFDRGYEQYF	TGTGCCAGCAGTTTTGACAGGGGCTACGAGCAGTACTTC
TRBD2	TRBJ2-3	.	TRBV12-5	CASGLIAGVATDTQYF	TGTGCTAGTGGTTTGATAGCGGGAGTAGCAACAGATACGCAGTATTTT
TRBD1	TRBJ2-7	.	TRBV28	CASGRDSPYEQYF	TGTGCCAGCGGCCGGGACAGCCCCTACGAGCAGTACTTC
TRBD1	TRBJ1-4	once	TRBV5-1	CASSLTGANEKLFF	TGCGCCAGCAGCTTGACAGGGGCTAATGAAAAACTGTTTTTT
TRBD1	TRBJ1-2	.	TRBV5-6	CASSYRDSRAGYGYTF	TGTGCCAGCAGCTATCGGGACAGCCGGGCTGGATATGGCTACACCTTC
TRBD1	TRBJ1-5	.	TRBV15	CATSRKIRLGQGGQPQHF	TGTGCCACCAGCAGAAAAATCAGGTTGGGACAGGGTGGTCAGCCCCAGCATTTT
TRBD2	TRBJ2-3	.	TRBV6-6	CASSYTSGGADTQYF	TGTGCCAGCAGTTACACAAGCGGGGGGGCAGATACGCAGTATTTT
TRBD1	TRBJ1-3	.	TRBV6-5	CASRTGGSGNTIYF	TGTGCCAGCAGAACAGGGGGGAGCGGAAACACCATATATTTT
.	TRBJ2-3	.	TRBV9	CASSVAGSNLPGADTQYF	TGTGCCAGCAGCGTAGCGGGTTCGAACCTACCCGGGGCAGATACGCAGTATTTT
TRBD2	TRBJ2-2	.	TRBV7-2	CASSLSGRARTGELFF	TGTGCCAGCAGCCTAAGTGGGAGGGCCCGAACCGGGGAGCTGTTTTTT
TRBD1	TRBJ2-7	.	TRBV29-1	CSVAGTGRTEQYF	TGCAGCGTAGCCGGGACAGGGAGGACCGAGCAGTACTTC
TRBD1	TRBJ1-2	.	TRBV4-3	CASSQDRGNDGYTF	TGCGCCAGCAGCCAAGACAGGGGGAATGATGGCTACACCTTC
.	TRBJ1-1	few	TRBV4-2	CASSQDTGPEAFF	TGTGCCAGCAGCCAAGATACAGGCCCTGAAGCTTTCTTT
.	TRBJ1-1	.	TRBV19	CASRSGGRVFVNTEAFF	TGTGCCAGTAGGTCGGGCGGCAGGGTGTTCGTGAACACTGAAGCTTTCTTT
TRBD1	TRBJ1-3	.	TRBV3-1/TRBV3-2	CASSHTGTDSGNTIYF	TGTGCCAGCAGCCATACTGGGACAGACTCTGGAAACACCATATATTTT
TRBD2	TRBJ2-7	.	TRBV7-6	CASSLDGASGARYEQYF	TGTGCCAGCAGCTTAGATGGGGCTAGCGGGGCCCGCTACGAGCAGTACTTC